Given below is one TCR beta chain in context. Its target is unknown. This record belongs to a study of graft-versus-host responses after intestinal transplantation. The overall study: Those transplanted obtained multivisceral, liver-intestinal, or isolated intestinal grafts. For two to four years after anti-thymocyte globulin induction, all recipients took tacrolimus and steroids. Whole-study findings and limits: Individuals carrying graft-donor T cell macrochimerism showed high graft-versus-host to host-versus-graft clonal ratios in allografts.

The CDR3 runs to 17 residues. With V trimmed by 1 base and J by 5 bases, 10 bases remained unmatched. The V gene's germline CDR1 is SGHRS and CDR2 YFSETQ. Here immunoSEQ multiplex PCR was the method, and the copy in TCRdb shows in-frame clones only, minus some. The sample shows tens of thousands of clones, approximately 84% of them seen only once. This TCR was recovered from a human donor who was the organ donor for an intestinal transplant. V gene TRBV5-1 combines with J gene TRBJ1-2, with 11 bases that match TRBD1. Sequenced here: unstimulated CD4+ T cells sorted from spleen or lymph node cells, sampled before transplant. The CDR3 reads CASSLFSGTGGGYGYTF. The CDR3 nucleotides are TGCGCCAGCAGCTTGTTCTCCGGGACAGGGGGAGGGTATGGCTACACCTTC.